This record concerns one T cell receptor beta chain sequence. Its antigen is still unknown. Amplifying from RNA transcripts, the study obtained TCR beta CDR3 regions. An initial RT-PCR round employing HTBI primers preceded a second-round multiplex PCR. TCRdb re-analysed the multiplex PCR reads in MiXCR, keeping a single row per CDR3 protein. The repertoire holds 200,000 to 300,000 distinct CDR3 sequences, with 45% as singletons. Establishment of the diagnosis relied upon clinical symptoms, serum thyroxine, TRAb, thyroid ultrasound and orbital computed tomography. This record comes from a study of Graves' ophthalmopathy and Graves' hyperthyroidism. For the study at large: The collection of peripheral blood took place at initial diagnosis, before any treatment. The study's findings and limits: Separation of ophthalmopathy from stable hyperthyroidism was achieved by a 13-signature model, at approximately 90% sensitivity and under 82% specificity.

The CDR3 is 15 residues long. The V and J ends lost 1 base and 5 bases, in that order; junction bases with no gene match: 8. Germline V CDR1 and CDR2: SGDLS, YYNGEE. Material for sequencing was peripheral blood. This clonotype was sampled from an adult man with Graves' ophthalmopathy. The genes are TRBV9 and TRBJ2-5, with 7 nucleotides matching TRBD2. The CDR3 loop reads CASSVFLAGVETQYF. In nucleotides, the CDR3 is TGTGCCAGCAGCGTATTTTTGGCGGGAGTGGAGACCCAGTACTTC.